This is a list of T cell receptor beta chains from one sample in a study of blood T cell repertoires in COVID-19. This table comes from immunoSEQ multiplex PCR, and its TCRdb copy is limited to in-frame clones, with some not included. Of roughly 200,000 clones listed, about nine tenths are singletons. Sequencing used PBMCs or T cells enriched from blood (not recorded which). These receptors all come from a man aged 18 to 30 with acute COVID-19. The CDR3 runs from the conserved cysteine through the conserved F or W. D genes are given only for firm matches. Clone size is shown for a subset of rows, as once, few, many or a class of expanded clone.

>TRBJ2-7|-|TRBD2|TRBV27
TGTGCCAGCAGTTTATCCCTAGCGGGTTACGAGCAGTACTTC
CASSLSLAGYEQYF
>TRBJ2-7|-|-|TRBV5-6
TGTGCCAGCAGCTTGTGGGTCCGCAGGTCCTACGAGCAGTACTTC
CASSLWVRRSYEQYF
>TRBJ1-5|-|TRBD1|TRBV28
TGTGCCAGCAGTAGTACCGGGACAGGGAAGAATCAGCCCCAGCATTTT
CASSSTGTGKNQPQHF
>TRBJ2-1|-|TRBD2|TRBV28
TGTGCCAGCAGTTTTAGCGGGAGAAATGGCAATGAGCAGTTCTTC
CASSFSGRNGNEQFF
>TRBJ2-7|-|TRBD2|TRBV28
TGTGCCAGCGAGGCTAGCGGGGGGGCCTACGAGCAGTACTTC
CASEASGGAYEQYF
>TRBJ2-7|-|-|TRBV30
TGTGCCTGGAATCCCTCTGGCGGCTCCTACGAGCAGTACTTC
CAWNPSGGSYEQYF
>TRBJ2-7|once|-|TRBV27
TGTGCCAGCAGTTTTAGGGGAGGAACTGGGGAGCAGTACTTC
CASSFRGGTGEQYF
>TRBJ2-1|-|TRBD1|TRBV11-3
TGTGCCAGCAGCGACAATACCGGGACAGGGAATTACAATGAGCAGTTCTTC
CASSDNTGTGNYNEQFF
>TRBJ2-1|few|-|TRBV2
TGTGCCAGCAGGGAGCGGAGCTCCTACAATGAGCAGTTCTTC
CASRERSSYNEQFF
>TRBJ2-2|few|TRBD1|TRBV4-1
TGCGCCAGCAGCCACGGACAGGGGGCCGGGGAGCTGTTTTTT
CASSHGQGAGELFF
>TRBJ1-2|-|TRBD1|TRBV6-1
TGTGCCAGCAGTGAAGCTACACAGGGGGCCGGTACTTACACCTTC
CASSEATQGAGTYTF
>TRBJ2-7|-|-|TRBV2
TGTGCCAGCAGTTGGACGGGAGCGAAGTACGAGCAGTACTTC
CASSWTGAKYEQYF
>TRBJ2-2|-|TRBD2|TRBV3-1/TRBV3-2
TGTGCCAGCAGCCAAGATCGGGCTAGCGGGAGAGGAGACGGGGAGCTGTTTTTT
CASSQDRASGRGDGELFF
>TRBJ1-2|few|TRBD1|TRBV6-5
TGTGCCAGCAGTTACGCCCTGGCCGGGACAGGGGAGGGCTACACCTTC
CASSYALAGTGEGYTF
>TRBJ1-5|-|TRBD1|TRBV7-6
TGTGCCAGCAGATTGGACAGGGGCAATCAGCCCCAGCATTTT
CASRLDRGNQPQHF
>TRBJ2-2|-|TRBD2|TRBV2
TGTGCCAGCAGCTACATAGCGGGAGGGGGCACCGGGGAGCTGTTTTTT
CASSYIAGGGTGELFF
>TRBJ2-2|-|-|TRBV6-1
TGTGCCAGCAGTGAATTTGGCGGGCCGAACACCGGGGAGCTGTTTTTT
CASSEFGGPNTGELFF
>TRBJ2-7|-|-|TRBV28
TGTGCCAGCAGTTCAGGGCAAACCTACGAGCAGTACTTC
CASSSGQTYEQYF
>TRBJ2-7|-|TRBD2|TRBV4-1
TGCGCCAGCAGCCTAAGACTAGCGGACCCTTACGAGCAGTACTTC
CASSLRLADPYEQYF
>TRBJ1-1|-|TRBD1|TRBV7-2
TGTGCCAGCAGCTTATATGGGACAGCGAACACTGAAGCTTTCTTT
CASSLYGTANTEAFF
>TRBJ2-7|-|-|TRBV5-1
TGCGCCAGCGGCTCCGGGATCTCTCCCTACGAGCAGTACTTC
CASGSGISPYEQYF
>TRBJ2-5|few|-|TRBV11-2
TGTGCCAGCAGCTCCGTTTTGAGGGAGACCCAGTACTTC
CASSSVLRETQYF
>TRBJ2-3|-|-|TRBV2
TGTGCCAGCAGTGACGCAGGGGTGGGGTGGCCAGATACGCAGTATTTT
CASSDAGVGWPDTQYF
>TRBJ2-1|few|TRBD1|TRBV25-1
TGTGCCAGCAGTGAAGACAGGGGGCCTAACAATGAGCAGTTCTTC
CASSEDRGPNNEQFF
>TRBJ2-3|-|-|TRBV9
TGTGCCAGCAGCGAAACCCCCTTGAGTACAGATACGCAGTATTTT
CASSETPLSTDTQYF
>TRBJ2-1|-|TRBD2|TRBV27
TGTGCCAGCAGACCGCCGGGACTAGCGACTAGCTCCTACAATGAGCAGTTCTTC
CASRPPGLATSSYNEQFF
>TRBJ2-7|-|TRBD2|TRBV7-8
TGTGCCAGCAGCTTAAGGCTAGCGGTCTCCTACGAGCAGTACTTC
CASSLRLAVSYEQYF
>TRBJ1-5|once|-|TRBV5-8
TGTGCCAGCAGCCGGCCGGGGGGTCAGCCCCAGCATTTT
CASSRPGGQPQHF
>TRBJ2-7|once|-|TRBV28
TGTGCCAGCAGTTTTAGTCGTAGCGAGGCCTACGAGCAGTACTTC
CASSFSRSEAYEQYF
>TRBJ1-1|-|TRBD1|TRBV30
TGTGCCTGGGAGACAGGGGACACTGAAGCTTTCTTT
CAWETGDTEAFF
>TRBJ1-1|once|TRBD1|TRBV28
TGTGCCAGCAGTTTTCTAAATATACAGGGGGCGCTAGCTTCTGAAGCTTTCTTT
CASSFLNIQGALASEAFF
>TRBJ2-2|-|TRBD2|TRBV7-3
TGTGCCAGCAGCTTCTCCGGGACTAGCGCTGCCGGGGAGCTGTTTTTT
CASSFSGTSAAGELFF
>TRBJ2-2|-|TRBD1|TRBV27
TGTGCCAGCAGAACCGACACCGGGACAGGAATCGGGGAGCTGTTTTTT
CASRTDTGTGIGELFF
>TRBJ2-1|-|-|TRBV5-6
TGTGCCAGCAGCTTGGCGGCTAGCGCGAACAATGAGCAGTTCTTC
CASSLAASANNEQFF
>TRBJ2-7|-|TRBD2|TRBV29-1
TGCAGCGTGACCACTAGCGGGGTTGGCTACGAGCAGTACTTC
CSVTTSGVGYEQYF
>TRBJ1-4|-|TRBD1|TRBV4-1
TGCGCCAGCAGCCAAGTCCAGGGGGTTGCTAATGAAAAACTGTTTTTT
CASSQVQGVANEKLFF
>TRBJ2-7|-|-|TRBV19
TGTGCCAGTAGTTATCAGGGGACAACCTACGAGCAGTACTTC
CASSYQGTTYEQYF
>TRBJ2-1|-|-|TRBV3-1/TRBV3-2
TGTGCCAGCAGCCAAGATTTCAGTTCCCAGTTCTTC
CASSQDFSSQFF
>TRBJ2-2|-|TRBD2|TRBV29-1
TGCAGCGTTGGCGGGAGAGGCACCGGGGAGCTGTTTTTT
CSVGGRGTGELFF
>TRBJ1-1|-|-|TRBV6-6
TGTGCCAGCAGTTATAATGTGGAAGCTTTCTTT
CASSYNVEAFF
>TRBJ1-5|-|-|TRBV21-1
TGTGCCAGTACCTACCGGGTGGGAGGCACCAATCAGCCCCAGCATTTT
CASTYRVGGTNQPQHF
>TRBJ2-7|-|TRBD2|TRBV11-2
TGTGCCAGCAGCTTAGTATTTCGGATAGCGGGGGTCTCCTACGAGCAGTACTTC
CASSLVFRIAGVSYEQYF
>TRBJ1-1|-|TRBD1|TRBV30
TGTGCCTGGAGATATCTGGGGACAGGGGGGAGGACTGAAGCTTTCTTT
CAWRYLGTGGRTEAFF
>TRBJ2-7|-|-|TRBV29-1
TGCAGCGTTGTAGCGGCCCCCTACGAGCAGTACTTC
CSVVAAPYEQYF
>TRBJ1-5|-|-|TRBV27
TGTGCCAGCCGCGGGTGGGAGAGCAATCAGCCCCAGCATTTT
CASRGWESNQPQHF
>TRBJ1-2|once|-|TRBV5-6
TGTGCCAGCAGCTTCGGGGGGATGAAGAAATATGGCTACACCTTC
CASSFGGMKKYGYTF
>TRBJ2-1|-|TRBD2|TRBV4-3
TGCGCCAGCAGCCATGGGACCGGGACTAGCAGCAATGAGCAGTTCTTC
CASSHGTGTSSNEQFF
>TRBJ2-3|-|-|TRBV6-5
TGTGCCAGCAGTTACAGGGGCCCCTCTAACACAGATACGCAGTATTTT
CASSYRGPSNTDTQYF
>TRBJ2-7|-|-|TRBV4-3
TGCGCCAGCAGCCAAGAGATGAGTTTTGCAGGGATCCTCTCCTACGAGCAGTACTTC
CASSQEMSFAGILSYEQYF